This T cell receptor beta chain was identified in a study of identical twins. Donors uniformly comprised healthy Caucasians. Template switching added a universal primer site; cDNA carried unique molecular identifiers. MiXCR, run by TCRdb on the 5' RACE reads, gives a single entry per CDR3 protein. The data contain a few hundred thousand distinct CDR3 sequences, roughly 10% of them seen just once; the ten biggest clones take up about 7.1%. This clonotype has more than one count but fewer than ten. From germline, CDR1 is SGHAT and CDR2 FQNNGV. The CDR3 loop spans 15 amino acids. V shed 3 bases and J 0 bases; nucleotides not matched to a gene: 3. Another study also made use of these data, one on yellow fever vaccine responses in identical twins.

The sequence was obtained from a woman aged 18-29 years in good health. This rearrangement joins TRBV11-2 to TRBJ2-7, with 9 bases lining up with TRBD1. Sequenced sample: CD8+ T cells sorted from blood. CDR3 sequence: CASSFGTGSSYEQYF. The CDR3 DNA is TGTGCCAGCAGCTTCGGGACAGGGAGCTCCTACGAGCAGTACTTC.